This paragraph covers one TCR beta chain sequence. As yet, its antigen is unknown. The sample belongs to a study of T cell responses to AZD1222 COVID-19 vaccine. Study in general: Second doses at about 4 or about 12 weeks were pooled.

General study findings and limits: Baseline serostatus was positive in only a handful of AZD1222 recipients.

Clones were sequenced by immunoSEQ multiplex PCR, and TCRdb holds only the in-frame ones, with some missing. The table includes 170,000 or so clones, 87% detected once. V was shortened by 1 base and J by 4 bases, with 8 bases between the two germline ends. The V gene's germline CDR1 is GTSNPN and CDR2 SVGIG (reference sequence). There are 13 residues in the CDR3. The source was peripheral blood, collected on day 0 of AZD1222 vaccination. This TCR came from an adult in good health. This chain uses TRBV30 with TRBJ1-5; D remains unclear. The CDR3 region has the DNA TGTGCCTGGAGTGGTGGGAAAAATCAGCCCCAGCATTTT. This sequence encodes CAWSGGKNQPQHF.